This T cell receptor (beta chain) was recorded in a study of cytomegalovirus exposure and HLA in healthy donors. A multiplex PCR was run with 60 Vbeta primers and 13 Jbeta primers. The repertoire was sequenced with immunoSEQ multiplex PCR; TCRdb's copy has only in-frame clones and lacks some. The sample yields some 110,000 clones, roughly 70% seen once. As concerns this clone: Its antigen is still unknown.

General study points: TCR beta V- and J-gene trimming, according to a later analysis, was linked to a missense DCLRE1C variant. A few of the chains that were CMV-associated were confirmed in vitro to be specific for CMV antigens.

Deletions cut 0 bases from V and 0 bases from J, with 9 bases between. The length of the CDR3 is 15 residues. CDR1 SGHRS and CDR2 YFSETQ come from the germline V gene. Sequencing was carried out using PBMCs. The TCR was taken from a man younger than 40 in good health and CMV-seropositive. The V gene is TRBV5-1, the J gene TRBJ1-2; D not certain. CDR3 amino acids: CASSLDIRANYGYTF. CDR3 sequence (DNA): TGCGCCAGCAGCTTGGATATACGGGCTAACTATGGCTACACCTTC.